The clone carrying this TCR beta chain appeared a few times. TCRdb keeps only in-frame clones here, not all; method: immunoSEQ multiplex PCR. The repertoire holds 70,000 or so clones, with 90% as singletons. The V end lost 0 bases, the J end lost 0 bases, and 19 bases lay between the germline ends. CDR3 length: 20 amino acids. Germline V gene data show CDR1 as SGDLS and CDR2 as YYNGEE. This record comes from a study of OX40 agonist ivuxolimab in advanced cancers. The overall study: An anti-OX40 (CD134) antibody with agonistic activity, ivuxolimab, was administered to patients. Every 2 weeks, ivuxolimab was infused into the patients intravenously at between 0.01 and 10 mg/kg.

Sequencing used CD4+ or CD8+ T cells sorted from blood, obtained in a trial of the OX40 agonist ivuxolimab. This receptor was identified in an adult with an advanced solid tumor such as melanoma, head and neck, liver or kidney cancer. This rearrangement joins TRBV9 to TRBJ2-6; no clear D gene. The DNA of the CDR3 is TGTGCCAGCAGCGTAGGTTTCAGTAGGACGGCCGGCTCTGGGGCCAACGTCCTGACTTTC. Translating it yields CASSVGFSRTAGSGANVLTF.